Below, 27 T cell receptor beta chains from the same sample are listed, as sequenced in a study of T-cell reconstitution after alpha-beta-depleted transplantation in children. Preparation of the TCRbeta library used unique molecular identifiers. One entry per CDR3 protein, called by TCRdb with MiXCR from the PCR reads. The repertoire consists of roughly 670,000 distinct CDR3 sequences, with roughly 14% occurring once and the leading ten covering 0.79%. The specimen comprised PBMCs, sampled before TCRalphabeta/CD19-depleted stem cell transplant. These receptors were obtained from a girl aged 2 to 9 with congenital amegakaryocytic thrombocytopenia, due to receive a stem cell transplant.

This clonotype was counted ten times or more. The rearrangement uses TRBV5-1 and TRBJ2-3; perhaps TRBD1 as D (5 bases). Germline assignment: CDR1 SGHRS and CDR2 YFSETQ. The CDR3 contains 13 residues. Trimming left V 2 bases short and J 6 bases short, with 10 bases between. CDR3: CASSFQGSDTQYF. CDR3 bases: TGCGCCAGCAGCTTTCAGGGCTCTGATACGCAGTATTTT.

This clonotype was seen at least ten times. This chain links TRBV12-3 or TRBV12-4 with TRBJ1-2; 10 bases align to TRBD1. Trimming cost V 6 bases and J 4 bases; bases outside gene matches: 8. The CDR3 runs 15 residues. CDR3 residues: CASRSDRGLAYGYTF. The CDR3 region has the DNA TGTGCCAGCAGGTCCGACAGGGGGCTGGCCTATGGCTACACCTTC.

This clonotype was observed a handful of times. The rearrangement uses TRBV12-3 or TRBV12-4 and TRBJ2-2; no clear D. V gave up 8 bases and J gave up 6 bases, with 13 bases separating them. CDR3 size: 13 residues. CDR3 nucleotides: TGTGCCAGCTCCCGCCAACTGCCCGGGGAGCTGTTTTTT. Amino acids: CASSRQLPGELFF.

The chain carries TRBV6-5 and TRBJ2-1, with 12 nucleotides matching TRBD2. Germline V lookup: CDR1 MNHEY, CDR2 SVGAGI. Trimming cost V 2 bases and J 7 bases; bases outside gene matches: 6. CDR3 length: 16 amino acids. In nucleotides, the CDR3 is TGTGCCAGCAGTTACACTATGACTAGCGGGGGAAATGAGCAGTTCTTC. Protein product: CASSYTMTSGGNEQFF.

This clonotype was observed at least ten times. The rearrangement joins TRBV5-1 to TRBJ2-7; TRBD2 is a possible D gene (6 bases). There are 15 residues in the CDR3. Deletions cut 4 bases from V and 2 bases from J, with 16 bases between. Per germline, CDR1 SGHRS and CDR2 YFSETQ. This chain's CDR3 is CASSPRGGGTYEQYF. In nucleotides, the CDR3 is TGCGCCAGCAGCCCCCGGGGCGGAGGGACCTACGAGCAGTACTTC.

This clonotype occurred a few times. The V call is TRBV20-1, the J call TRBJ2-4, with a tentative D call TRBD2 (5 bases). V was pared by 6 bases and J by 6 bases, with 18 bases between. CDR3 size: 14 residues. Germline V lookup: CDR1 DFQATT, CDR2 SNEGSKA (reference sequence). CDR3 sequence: CSAPGTSSGNIQYF. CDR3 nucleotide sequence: TGCAGTGCCCCGGGTACTAGTTCGGGAAACATTCAGTACTTC.

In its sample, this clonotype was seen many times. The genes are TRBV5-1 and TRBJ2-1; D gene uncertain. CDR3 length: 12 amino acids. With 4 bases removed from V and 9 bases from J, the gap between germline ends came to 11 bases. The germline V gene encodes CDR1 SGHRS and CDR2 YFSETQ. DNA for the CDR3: TGCGCCAGCAGCGTAGATAGGACTGAGCAGTTCTTC. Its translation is CASSVDRTEQFF.

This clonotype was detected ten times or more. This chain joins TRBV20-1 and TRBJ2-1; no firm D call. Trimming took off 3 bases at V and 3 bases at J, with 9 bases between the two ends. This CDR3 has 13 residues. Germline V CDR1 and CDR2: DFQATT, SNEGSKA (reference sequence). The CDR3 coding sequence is TGCAGTGCTAGCGTGCCTAGCTACAATGAGCAGTTCTTC. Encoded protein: CSASVPSYNEQFF.

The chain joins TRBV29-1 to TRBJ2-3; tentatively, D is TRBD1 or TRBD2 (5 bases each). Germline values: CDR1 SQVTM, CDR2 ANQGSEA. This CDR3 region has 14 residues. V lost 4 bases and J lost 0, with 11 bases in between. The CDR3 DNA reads TGCAGCGTTGGGGGACGGGTGAGCACAGATACGCAGTATTTT. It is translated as CSVGGRVSTDTQYF.

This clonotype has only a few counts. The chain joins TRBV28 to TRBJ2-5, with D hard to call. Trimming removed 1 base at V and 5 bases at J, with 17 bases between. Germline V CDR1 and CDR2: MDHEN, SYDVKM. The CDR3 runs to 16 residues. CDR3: CASSLSYGRRGETQYF. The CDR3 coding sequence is TGTGCCAGCAGTTTATCCTACGGACGGCGTGGGGAGACCCAGTACTTC.

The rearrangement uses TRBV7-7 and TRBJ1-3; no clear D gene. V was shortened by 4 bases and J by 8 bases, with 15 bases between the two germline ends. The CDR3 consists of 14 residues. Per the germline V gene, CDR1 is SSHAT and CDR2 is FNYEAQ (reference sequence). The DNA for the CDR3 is TGTGCCAGCAGCTCCGGACGGGGAGCAGACACCATATATTTT. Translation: CASSSGRGADTIYF.

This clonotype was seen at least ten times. The CDR3 sequence is CSARESLAGYTGELFF. In DNA form, the CDR3 reads TGCAGTGCTAGAGAGTCCCTAGCGGGTTATACCGGGGAGCTGTTTTTT. This chain uses TRBV20-1 with TRBJ2-2; 8 nucleotides agree with TRBD2. V shed 0 bases, J shed 5 bases, and the junction held 8 bases outside the gene matches. Germline V CDR1 and CDR2: DFQATT, SNEGSKA (reference sequence). The CDR3 extends over 16 amino acids.

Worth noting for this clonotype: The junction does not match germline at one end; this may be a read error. The CDR3 sequence: CSASRGAFSYVQYF. As DNA, the CDR3 is TGCAGTGCTAGTAGGGGGGCCTTCTCCTACGTGCAGTACTTC. The chain is built from TRBV20-1 and TRBJ2-7; D is possibly TRBD1 or TRBD2 (6 bases each). Germline V gene data show CDR1 as DFQATT and CDR2 as SNEGSKA (reference sequence). CDR3 length equals 14 residues.

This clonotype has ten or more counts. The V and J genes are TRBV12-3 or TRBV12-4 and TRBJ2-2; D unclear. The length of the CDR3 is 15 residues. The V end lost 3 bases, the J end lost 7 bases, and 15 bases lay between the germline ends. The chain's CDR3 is CASSFFPTPDGELFF. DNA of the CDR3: TGTGCCAGCAGTTTCTTTCCCACCCCCGACGGGGAGCTGTTTTTT.

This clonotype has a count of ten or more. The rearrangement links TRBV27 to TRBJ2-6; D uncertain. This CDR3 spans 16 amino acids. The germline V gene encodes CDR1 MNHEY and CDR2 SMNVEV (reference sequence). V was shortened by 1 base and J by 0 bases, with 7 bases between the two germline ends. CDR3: CASSLLQSSGANVLTF. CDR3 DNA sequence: TGTGCCAGCAGTTTATTACAGAGCTCTGGGGCCAACGTCCTGACTTTC.

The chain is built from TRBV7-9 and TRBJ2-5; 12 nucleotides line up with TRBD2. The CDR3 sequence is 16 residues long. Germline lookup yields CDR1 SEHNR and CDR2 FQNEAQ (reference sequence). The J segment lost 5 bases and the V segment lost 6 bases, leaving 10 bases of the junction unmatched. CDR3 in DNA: TGTGCCAGCAGGCTTGACCGACTAGCGGGAGAGGAGACCCAGTACTTC. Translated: CASRLDRLAGEETQYF.

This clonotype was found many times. The CDR3 loop reads CSARDLAGAEAFF. CDR3 nucleotide sequence: TGCAGTGCTAGAGATTTGGCAGGGGCTGAAGCTTTCTTT. The genes are TRBV20-1 and TRBJ1-1; a possible D gene is TRBD1 (6 bases). CDR1 and CDR2 from the germline V gene are DFQATT and SNEGSKA (reference sequence). Trimming stripped 0 bases from V and 6 bases from J, with 11 bases between. The CDR3 length is 13 residues.

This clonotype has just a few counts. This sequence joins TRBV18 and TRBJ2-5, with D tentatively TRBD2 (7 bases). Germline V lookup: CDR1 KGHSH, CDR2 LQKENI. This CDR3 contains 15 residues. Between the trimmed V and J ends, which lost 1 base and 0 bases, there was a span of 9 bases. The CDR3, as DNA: TGTGCCAGCTCACCACGAGGGGGGGACCAAGAGACCCAGTACTTC. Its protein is CASSPRGGDQETQYF. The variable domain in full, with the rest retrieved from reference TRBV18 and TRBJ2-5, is NAGVMQNPRHLVRRRGQEARLRCSPMKGHSHVYWYRQLPEEGLKFMVYLQKENIIDESGMPKERFSAEFPKEGPSILRIQQVVRGDSAAYFCASSPRGGDQETQYFGPGTRLLVL.

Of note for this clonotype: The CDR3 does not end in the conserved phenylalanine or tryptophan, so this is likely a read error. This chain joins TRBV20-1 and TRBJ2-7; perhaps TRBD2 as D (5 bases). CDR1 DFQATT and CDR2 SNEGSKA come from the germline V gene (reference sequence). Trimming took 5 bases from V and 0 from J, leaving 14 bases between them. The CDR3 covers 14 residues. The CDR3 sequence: CSAARRGISYEQYI. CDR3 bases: TGCAGTGCTGCCCGCAGAGGGATCTCCTACGAGCAGTACATC.

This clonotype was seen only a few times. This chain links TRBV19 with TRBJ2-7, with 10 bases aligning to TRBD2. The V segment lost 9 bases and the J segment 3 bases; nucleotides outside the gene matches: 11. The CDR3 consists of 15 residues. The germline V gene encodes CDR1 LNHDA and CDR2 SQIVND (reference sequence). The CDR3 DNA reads TGTGCCAGCAATACCCCGACTAGCGGGTTCTACGAGCAGTACTTC. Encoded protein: CASNTPTSGFYEQYF.

The CDR3 is CSARDLGGSGANVLTF. The CDR3 DNA follows: TGCAGTGCTAGAGATCTCGGAGGGTCCGGGGCCAACGTCCTGACTTTC. The chain has TRBV20-1 and TRBJ2-6; maybe TRBD2 (6 bases). V shed 0 bases and J shed 4 bases, with 13 bases lying between them. CDR3 length: 16 residues. Germline CDR1 reads DFQATT; CDR2 reads SNEGSKA (reference sequence).

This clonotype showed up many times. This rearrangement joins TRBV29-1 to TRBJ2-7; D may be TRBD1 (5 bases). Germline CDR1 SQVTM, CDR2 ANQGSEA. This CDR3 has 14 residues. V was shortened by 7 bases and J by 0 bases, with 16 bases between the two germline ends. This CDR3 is CSAARVGLSYEQYF. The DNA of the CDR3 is TGCAGCGCGGCCAGGGTGGGTCTCTCCTACGAGCAGTACTTC.

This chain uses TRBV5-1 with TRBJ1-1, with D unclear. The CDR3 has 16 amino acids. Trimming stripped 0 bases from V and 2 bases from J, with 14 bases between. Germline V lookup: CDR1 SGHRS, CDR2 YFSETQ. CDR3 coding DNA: TGCGCCAGCAGCTTGGTCCGGGGAGCGGGTAACACTGAAGCTTTCTTT. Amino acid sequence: CASSLVRGAGNTEAFF.

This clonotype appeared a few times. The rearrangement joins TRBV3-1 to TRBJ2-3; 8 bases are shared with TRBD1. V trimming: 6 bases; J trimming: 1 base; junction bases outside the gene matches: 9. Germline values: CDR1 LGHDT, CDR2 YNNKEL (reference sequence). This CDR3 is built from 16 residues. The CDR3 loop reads CASSYRQGSRTDTQYF. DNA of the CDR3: TGTGCCAGCAGTTATCGACAGGGGAGCCGCACAGATACGCAGTATTTT.

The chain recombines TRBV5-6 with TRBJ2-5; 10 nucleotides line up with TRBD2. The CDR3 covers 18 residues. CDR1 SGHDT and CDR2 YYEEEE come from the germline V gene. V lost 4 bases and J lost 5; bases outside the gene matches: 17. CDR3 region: CASSTITSGKTLQETQYF. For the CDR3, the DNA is TGTGCCAGCAGCACAATTACTAGCGGGAAGACCCTCCAGGAGACCCAGTACTTC.

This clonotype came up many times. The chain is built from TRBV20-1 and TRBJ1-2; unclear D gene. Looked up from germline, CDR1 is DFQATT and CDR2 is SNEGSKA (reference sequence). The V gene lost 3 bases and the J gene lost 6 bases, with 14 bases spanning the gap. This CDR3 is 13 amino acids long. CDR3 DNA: TGCAGTGCTAGTTTACGCCGTGTGGATGGCTACACCTTC. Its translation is CSASLRRVDGYTF.

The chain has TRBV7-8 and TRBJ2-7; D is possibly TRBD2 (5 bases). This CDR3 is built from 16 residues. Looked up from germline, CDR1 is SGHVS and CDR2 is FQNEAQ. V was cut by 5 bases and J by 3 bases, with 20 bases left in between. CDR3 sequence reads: CASSQFTGKSNYEQYF. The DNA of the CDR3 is TGTGCCAGCAGCCAGTTTACCGGGAAATCGAACTACGAGCAGTACTTC.